The 9 T cell receptor beta chains given below trace back to one sample, sequenced in a study of T cells in Graves' hyperthyroidism and ophthalmopathy. The TCR beta CDR3 regions underwent amplification using RNA transcripts as the source. A set of HTBI primers served as the primers for a first-round RT-PCR of the TCR CDR3. TCRdb recomputed calls from the multiplex PCR reads with MiXCR, one row per CDR3 protein. The sample gives about 720,000 distinct CDR3 sequences, about a sixth of which show up once; around 8% is in the top ten. The sample comprised blood. These receptors all come from a man aged 18 to 35 with Graves' hyperthyroidism.

This clonotype was seen many times. The chain joins TRBV6-2 or TRBV6-3 to TRBJ2-1, with TRBD1 identical over 7 bases. The V gene end was trimmed by 2 bases and the J gene end by 8 bases; junction bases not matched to a gene: 9. The germline CDR1 and CDR2 sequences are MNHEY and SVGEGT. This CDR3 region has 15 residues. The CDR3 coding sequence is TGTGCCAGCAGTTACCTAGAGGGGGCGCGCGATGAGCAGTTCTTC. Translating it yields CASSYLEGARDEQFF.

Concerning this clonotype itself: Just one base apart from a much larger clone, this may be a read error. This chain links TRBV2 with TRBJ1-4; no firm D call. The CDR3 has 14 amino acids. V lost 5 bases, J lost 8 bases, and 15 bases lay in between. The V gene's germline CDR1 is SNHLY and CDR2 FYNNEI. CDR3 in amino acids: CASSLAGPKEKLFF. DNA of the CDR3: TGTGCCAGCAGTCTGGCCGGGCCCAAAGAAAAACTGTTTTTT. Combining the CDR3 with reference TRBV2 and TRBJ1-4 gives the whole variable domain EPEVTQTPSHQVTQMGQEVILRCVPISNHLYFYWYRQILGQKVEFLVSFYNNEISEKSEIFDDQFSVERPDGSNFTLKIRSTKLEDSAMYFCASSLAGPKEKLFFGSGTQLSVL.

This clonotype has more than one count but fewer than ten. An end of the junction does not agree with germline; a read error may underlie this. Here the CDR3 reads CGARGRRGLQETQYF. In DNA form, the CDR3 reads TGCGGTGCTAGAGGCCGCAGGGGTCTCCAAGAGACCCAGTACTTC. The rearrangement links TRBV20-1 to TRBJ2-5, with D perhaps TRBD1 (6 bases). This CDR3 spans 15 amino acids. Germline V gene data show CDR1 as DFQATT and CDR2 as SNEGSKA (reference sequence).

Of note for this clonotype: A much larger clone differs from this one at a single base, so this may be a read error. This chain joins TRBV2 and TRBJ1-5, with D possibly matching TRBD1 (5 bases). The V and J ends lost 4 bases and 9 bases respectively, with 10 bases between them. Germline loops: CDR1 SNHLY, CDR2 FYNNEI. The length of the CDR3 is 12 residues. CDR3 coding DNA: TGTGCCAGCAGTGGCGGGACGCGGCCCCAGCATTTT. Protein: CASSGGTRPQHF.

The sample holds a few counts of this clonotype. This chain connects TRBV5-1 to TRBJ2-2; TRBD2 aligns across 12 bases. The CDR3 extends over 15 amino acids. Germline loops: CDR1 SGHRS, CDR2 YFSETQ. V dropped 3 bases and J dropped 3; count of bases not matched to a gene: 0. CDR3 DNA: TGCGCCAGCAGCTCTAGCGGGAGGGACACCGGGGAGCTGTTTTTT. It encodes CASSSSGRDTGELFF. The variable domain in full, with the rest retrieved from reference TRBV5-1 and TRBJ2-2, is KAGVTQTPRYLIKTRGQQVTLSCSPISGHRSVSWYQQTPGQGLQFLFEYFSETQRNKGNFPGRFSGRQFSNSRSEMNVSTLELGDSALYLCASSSSGRDTGELFFGEGSRLTVL.

The chain combines TRBV20-1 with TRBJ2-2; 9 positions agree with TRBD2. Germline lookup yields CDR1 DFQATT and CDR2 SNEGSKA (reference sequence). The CDR3 is 14 residues long. The J segment lost 5 bases and the V segment lost 3 bases, leaving 4 bases of the junction unmatched. The CDR3 region is CSASSGSLTGELFF. The CDR3, as DNA: TGCAGTGCTAGTAGCGGGAGTTTGACCGGGGAGCTGTTTTTT.

This chain uses TRBV27 with TRBJ1-1; 10 positions match TRBD1. V lost 6 bases, J lost 10 bases, and 8 bases stayed unmatched. The CDR3 totals 13 residues. Germline V gene lookup returns CDR1 MNHEY and CDR2 SMNVEV (reference sequence). The CDR3 coding sequence is TGTGCCAGCAGCGTGGGGGGGACAGGGGTAGCTTTCTTT. Translating gives CASSVGGTGVAFF.

This clonotype was seen a few times. This rearrangement joins TRBV29-1 to TRBJ2-7, with D perhaps given as TRBD1 or TRBD2 (5 bases each). Germline CDR1 reads SQVTM; CDR2 reads ANQGSEA. The V end lost 7 bases, the J end lost 3 bases, and 16 bases lay between the germline ends. This CDR3 region has 13 residues. The CDR3 loop is CSAAAGANYEQYF. The DNA of the CDR3 is TGCAGCGCGGCGGCCGGGGCCAACTACGAGCAGTACTTC.

Ten or more counts support this clonotype. The chain recombines TRBV5-8 with TRBJ2-1, with 12 bases aligning to TRBD2. The J segment lost 3 bases and the V segment lost 2 bases, leaving 9 bases of the junction unmatched. Looked up from germline, CDR1 is SGHTS and CDR2 is YDEGEE. The CDR3 sequence is 18 residues long. CDR3 DNA: TGTGCCAGCAGCTTTGGAAGGACTAGCGGGATGGTCTACAATGAGCAGTTCTTC. Translation gives CASSFGRTSGMVYNEQFF. Full variable domain (missing parts from reference TRBV5-8 and TRBJ2-1): EAGVTQSPTHLIKTRGQQATLRCSPISGHTSVYWYQQALGLGLQFLLWYDEGEERNRGNFPPRFSGRQFPNYSSELNVNALELEDSALYLCASSFGRTSGMVYNEQFFGPGTRLTVL.